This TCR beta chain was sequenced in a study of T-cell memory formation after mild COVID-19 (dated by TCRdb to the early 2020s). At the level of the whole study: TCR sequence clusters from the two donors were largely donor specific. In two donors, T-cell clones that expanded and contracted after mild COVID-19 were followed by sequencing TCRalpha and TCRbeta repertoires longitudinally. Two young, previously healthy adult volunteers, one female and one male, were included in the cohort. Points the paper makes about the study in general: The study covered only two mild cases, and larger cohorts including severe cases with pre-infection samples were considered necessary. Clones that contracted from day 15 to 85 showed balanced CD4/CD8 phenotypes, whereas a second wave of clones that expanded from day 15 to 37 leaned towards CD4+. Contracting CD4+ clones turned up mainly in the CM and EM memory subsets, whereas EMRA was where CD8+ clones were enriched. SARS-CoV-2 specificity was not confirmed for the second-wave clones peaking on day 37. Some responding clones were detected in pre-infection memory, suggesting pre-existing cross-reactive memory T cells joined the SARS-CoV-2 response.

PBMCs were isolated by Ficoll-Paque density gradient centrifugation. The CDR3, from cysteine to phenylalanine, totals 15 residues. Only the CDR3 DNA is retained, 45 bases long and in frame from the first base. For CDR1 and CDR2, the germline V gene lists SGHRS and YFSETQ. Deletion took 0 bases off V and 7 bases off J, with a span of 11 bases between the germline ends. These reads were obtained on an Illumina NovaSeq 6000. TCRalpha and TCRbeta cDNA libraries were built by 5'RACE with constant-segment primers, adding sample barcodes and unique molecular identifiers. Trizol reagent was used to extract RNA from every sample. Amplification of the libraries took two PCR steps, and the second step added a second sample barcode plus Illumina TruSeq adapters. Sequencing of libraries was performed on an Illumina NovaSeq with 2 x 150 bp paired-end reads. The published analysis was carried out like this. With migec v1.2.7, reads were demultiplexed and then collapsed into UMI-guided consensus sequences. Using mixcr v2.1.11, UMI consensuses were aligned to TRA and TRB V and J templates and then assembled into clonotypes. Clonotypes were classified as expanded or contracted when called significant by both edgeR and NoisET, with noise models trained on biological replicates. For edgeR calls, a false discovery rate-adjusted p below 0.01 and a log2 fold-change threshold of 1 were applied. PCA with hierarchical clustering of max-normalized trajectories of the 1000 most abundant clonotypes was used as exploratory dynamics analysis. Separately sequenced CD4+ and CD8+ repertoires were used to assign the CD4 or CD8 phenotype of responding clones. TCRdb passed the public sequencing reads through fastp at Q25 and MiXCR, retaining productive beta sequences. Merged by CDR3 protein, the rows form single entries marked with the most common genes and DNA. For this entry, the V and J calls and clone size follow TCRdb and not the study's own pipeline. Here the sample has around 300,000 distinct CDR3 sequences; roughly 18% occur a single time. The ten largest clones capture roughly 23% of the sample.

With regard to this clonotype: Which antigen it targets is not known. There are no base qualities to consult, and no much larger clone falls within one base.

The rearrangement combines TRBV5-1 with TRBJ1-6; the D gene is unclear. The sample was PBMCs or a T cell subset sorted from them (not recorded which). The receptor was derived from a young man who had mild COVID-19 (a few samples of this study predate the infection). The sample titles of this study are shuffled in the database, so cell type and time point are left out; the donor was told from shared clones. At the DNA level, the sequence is TGCGCCAGCAGCTTGGTCGGTAGCGGGAATTCACCCCTCCACTTT. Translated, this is CASSLVGSGNSPLHF.